This TCR beta chain was sequenced during a study of technical replicates of blood from a handful of donors. This clone was seen once. Profiling relied on immunoSEQ multiplex PCR, and the TCRdb table lists in-frame clones only, not all of them. The sample lists 79,000 or so clones, 93% occurring once. Germline V gene lookup returns CDR1 SGHTA and CDR2 FQGNSA. CDR3 length: 13 amino acids. J was trimmed by 6 bases and V by 1 base; bases with no gene match: 2. The sequence came from a human donor in good health. The V and J genes are TRBV7-2 and TRBJ2-7, with 8 nucleotides matching TRBD2. The sequenced sample was T cells isolated from PBMCs. In DNA form, the CDR3 reads TGTGCCAGCAGCTTAGTGGCGGGAGGCGAGCAGTACTTC. This codes for CASSLVAGGEQYF.